This TCR beta chain came from a study of T cells in localized non-small cell lung cancer. Of note for this clone: Its antigen is unidentified.

Trimming took 4 bases from V and 5 from J, leaving 15 bases between them. CDR1 SGHDT and CDR2 YYEEEE come from the germline V gene. The CDR3 loop spans 15 amino acids. Only in-frame clones appear in the TCRdb table, and some are missing; sequencing was by immunoSEQ multiplex PCR. The profile covers about 30,000 clones, with 91% appearing a single time and under 6% taken by the ten largest. Study-wide results and caveats: There were a median roughly 60 of the top 100 tumor clones appearing in adjacent lung. Longer overall survival was associated with a higher density of T cells in the blood. Uninvolved adjacent lung, not tumor, had the highest T cell clonality. The tumor had only one region sequenced, so heterogeneity remains possible.

The source of this sequence is a man aged 40 to 70 with stage II lung adenocarcinoma. This sequence joins TRBV5-6 and TRBJ2-2; TRBD2 might be the D (5 bases). The sample in question was PBMCs, obtained before any cancer treatment. The CDR3 here is CASSRITRWTGELFF. The CDR3 region has the DNA TGTGCCAGCAGCCGAATAACTAGATGGACCGGGGAGCTGTTTTTT.